The rows below give T cell receptor beta chains drawn from one sample of a study of cytomegalovirus exposure and HLA in healthy donors. Sequencing used immunoSEQ multiplex PCR; TCRdb keeps in-frame clones, though not all of them. The sample records under 200,000 clones, around 79% being singletons. Sequenced material: PBMCs. These receptors all come from a woman aged 40-49 years in good health and CMV-seronegative. Each CDR3 is given with its conserved first and last residue. A D gene is named only where the DNA matches it firmly. Clone size is not always given. Where it is, it says once, few, many or a class for expanded clones.

-	TRBV27	TRBJ1-2	-	CASSLNSPPVGGYTF	TGTGCCAGCAGTTTGAACAGCCCTCCTGTAGGTGGCTACACCTTC
-	TRBV5-1	TRBJ1-5	-	CASSLGRDQPQHF	TGCGCCAGCAGCTTGGGACGGGATCAGCCCCAGCATTTT
once	TRBV5-4	TRBJ2-1	-	CASSLEAASSYNEQFF	TGTGCCAGCAGCTTGGAAGCGGCAAGCTCCTACAATGAGCAGTTCTTC
-	TRBV7-3	TRBJ2-7	TRBD1	CSSSAGTGSYEQYF	TGTTCCAGCAGCGCCGGGACAGGGTCGTACGAGCAGTACTTC
-	TRBV5-1	TRBJ1-1	-	CASSLVSGAEAFF	TGCGCCAGCAGCTTGGTTTCGGGGGCTGAAGCTTTCTTT
-	TRBV6-5	TRBJ2-1	-	CASSIRGANNNEQFF	TGTGCCAGCAGCATCCGGGGGGCCAATAACAATGAGCAGTTCTTC
-	TRBV5-1	TRBJ2-5	-	CASCPTQGWETQYF	TGCGCCAGCTGCCCTACACAGGGATGGGAGACCCAGTACTTC
-	TRBV7-9	TRBJ1-4	-	CASSLASLNEKLFF	TGTGCCAGCAGCTTAGCTAGCCTTAATGAAAAACTGTTTTTT
-	TRBV7-9	TRBJ1-1	-	CASSFPDNPEAFF	TGTGCCAGCAGCTTTCCGGACAACCCTGAAGCTTTCTTT
-	TRBV19	TRBJ2-7	TRBD2	CASSISGSGYEQYF	TGTGCCAGTAGTATTAGCGGGAGTGGCTACGAGCAGTACTTC
-	TRBV6-4	TRBJ1-1	-	CASSLRYNTEAFF	TGTGCCAGCAGTCTTAGATATAACACTGAAGCTTTCTTT
-	TRBV5-4	TRBJ1-2	TRBD1	CASSYDRGFGYTF	TGTGCCAGCAGCTACGACAGGGGGTTTGGCTACACCTTC
-	TRBV13	TRBJ2-2	TRBD2	CASSYLLAGGPGELFF	TGTGCCAGCAGCTACCTACTAGCGGGAGGGCCCGGGGAGCTGTTTTTT
-	TRBV4-3	TRBJ1-2	-	CASSPEGALDYGYTF	TGCGCCAGCAGCCCCGAAGGGGCGTTGGACTATGGCTACACCTTC
-	TRBV11-3	TRBJ1-1	-	CASSLENSKAFF	TGTGCCAGCAGCTTAGAGAACTCAAAAGCTTTCTTT
-	TRBV5-1	TRBJ2-5	-	CASRSGQPQETQYF	TGCGCCAGCAGATCGGGACAACCACAAGAGACCCAGTACTTC
few	TRBV2	TRBJ2-3	TRBD2	CASSDQRGETSTDTQYF	TGTGCCAGCAGCGACCAGCGGGGGGAAACTAGCACAGATACGCAGTATTTT
few	TRBV5-5	TRBJ1-1	TRBD1	CASSSPGQGIAEAFF	TGTGCCAGCAGCAGTCCGGGACAGGGGATCGCTGAAGCTTTCTTT
-	TRBV21-1	TRBJ2-5	-	CASSKEVPGANQETQYF	TGTGCCAGCAGCAAAGAGGTTCCAGGGGCGAACCAAGAGACCCAGTACTTC
-	TRBV7-2	TRBJ1-1	TRBD1	CASSLALDRAPAFF	TGTGCCAGCAGCTTAGCGCTCGACAGGGCTCCAGCTTTCTTT
-	TRBV5-1	TRBJ2-7	TRBD2	CASSSLAGSGIIGYEQYF	TGCGCCAGCAGCTCTTTAGCGGGCTCGGGAATCATCGGCTACGAGCAGTACTTC
-	TRBV7-6	TRBJ2-6	-	CASSLEGKVLTF	TGTGCCAGCAGCTTGGAGGGGAAAGTCCTGACTTTC
-	TRBV11-2	TRBJ1-2	-	CASSYQGRSYTF	TGTGCCAGCAGCTACCAGGGGCGTAGCTACACCTTC
few	TRBV6-6	TRBJ2-5	-	CASRLAESQETQYF	TGTGCCAGCAGATTAGCGGAAAGCCAAGAGACCCAGTACTTC
-	TRBV18	TRBJ1-5	TRBD1	CASSPGTGINQPQHF	TGTGCCAGCTCACCAGGGACAGGGATAAATCAGCCCCAGCATTTT
-	TRBV30	TRBJ1-6	-	CAWSAGANSPLHF	TGTGCCTGGAGTGCAGGGGCGAATTCACCCCTCCACTTT
-	TRBV19	TRBJ1-5	-	CASSMGGPQPQHF	TGTGCCAGTAGTATGGGGGGGCCTCAGCCCCAGCATTTT
-	TRBV5-8	TRBJ1-2	-	CASSLSLGGYTF	TGTGCCAGCAGCTTATCCCTCGGTGGCTACACCTTC
once	TRBV15	TRBJ1-1	-	CATLDTGDTEAFF	TGTGCCACCTTGGATACGGGGGACACTGAAGCTTTCTTT
-	TRBV28	TRBJ1-5	-	CASSSTSSFSNQPQHF	TGTGCCAGCAGTTCCACTTCTTCCTTTAGCAATCAGCCCCAGCATTTT
-	TRBV11-3	TRBJ2-7	TRBD2	CASSSYLDRRTSGKYDEQYF	TGTGCCAGCAGCTCCTACCTGGACAGACGGACTAGCGGGAAGTACGACGAGCAGTACTTC
-	TRBV10-3	TRBJ1-2	-	CAISVRNFYGYTF	TGTGCCATCAGCGTGAGGAATTTTTATGGCTACACCTTC
-	TRBV15	TRBJ2-5	TRBD2	CATSSGGTLGAQYF	TGTGCCACCAGTAGCGGGGGGACCTTGGGGGCCCAGTACTTC
-	TRBV13	TRBJ2-1	TRBD2	CASSSVTRTSGNNEQFF	TGTGCCAGCAGCTCGGTAACTAGGACTAGCGGGAACAATGAGCAGTTCTTC
-	TRBV25-1	TRBJ2-1	TRBD2	CASTGLAGGGEQFF	TGTGCCAGCACGGGACTAGCGGGAGGTGGAGAGCAGTTCTTC
once	TRBV7-8	TRBJ2-2	-	CASSLEGQGTGELFF	TGTGCCAGCAGCTTAGAGGGGCAGGGGACCGGGGAGCTGTTTTTT
-	TRBV7-6	TRBJ1-2	-	CASSLDRDYGYTF	TGTGCCAGCAGCTTAGACAGGGACTATGGCTACACCTTC
-	TRBV7-8	TRBJ2-7	TRBD2	CASSLGRTSGRTLPQYF	TGTGCCAGCAGCTTAGGAAGGACTAGCGGGAGGACTTTACCTCAGTACTTC
-	TRBV29-1	TRBJ2-7	TRBD1	CSVRTGVEQYF	TGCAGCGTACGGACAGGGGTCGAGCAGTACTTC
-	TRBV7-2	TRBJ2-4	TRBD1	CASSFDRGRNIQYF	TGTGCCAGCAGCTTTGACAGGGGTAGAAACATTCAGTACTTC
-	TRBV5-4	TRBJ2-2	TRBD1	CASSPSIVTGDTGELFF	TGTGCCAGCAGCCCCTCGATAGTGACAGGGGACACCGGGGAGCTGTTTTTT
once	TRBV9	TRBJ2-2	-	CASSPFTGELFF	TGTGCCAGCAGCCCCTTCACCGGGGAGCTGTTTTTT
-	TRBV7-9	TRBJ1-1	-	CASSLDRGWATEAFF	TGTGCCAGCAGCTTAGATCGGGGTTGGGCCACTGAAGCTTTCTTT
-	TRBV5-1	TRBJ2-1	-	CASSLDRTYNEQFF	TGCGCCAGCAGCTTGGACAGGACGTACAATGAGCAGTTCTTC
-	TRBV6-6	TRBJ2-1	-	CASSSSRGNNEQFF	TGTGCCAGCAGTTCTAGCCGCGGGAACAATGAGCAGTTCTTC
-	TRBV5-1	TRBJ2-1	-	CASSRTPGTPSVDEQFF	TGCGCCAGCAGTCGTACCCCCGGGACACCCTCTGTGGATGAGCAGTTCTTC
-	TRBV19	TRBJ2-3	-	CASSTSPGTQYF	TGTGCCAGTAGTACTAGCCCCGGAACGCAGTATTTT
once	TRBV4-3	TRBJ2-1	TRBD2	CASSQGWFSGGYYNEQFF	TGCGCCAGCAGCCAAGGGTGGTTCAGCGGGGGCTATTACAATGAGCAGTTCTTC
-	TRBV5-1	TRBJ2-4	-	CASSLGGLAKNIQYF	TGCGCCAGCAGCTTGGGAGGGCTCGCCAAAAACATTCAGTACTTC
-	TRBV5-1	TRBJ2-1	-	CASSTGLSHSYNEQFF	TGCGCCAGCAGCACCGGACTATCCCACTCCTACAATGAGCAGTTCTTC
-	TRBV27	TRBJ1-1	-	CASSQTGTNTNTEAFF	TGTGCCAGCAGCCAAACCGGGACTAACACGAACACTGAAGCTTTCTTT
-	TRBV7-9	TRBJ2-7	-	CASSTIDYEQYF	TGTGCCAGCAGCACAATCGACTACGAGCAGTACTTC
-	TRBV5-1	TRBJ2-5	TRBD2	CASSLSGSGVQETQYF	TGCGCCAGCAGCTTGTCGGGTAGCGGGGTGCAAGAGACCCAGTACTTC
once	TRBV10-1	TRBJ2-3	-	CASSDGWRDTQYF	TGCGCCAGCAGCGACGGGTGGAGAGATACGCAGTATTTT
-	TRBV11-2	TRBJ1-1	-	CASRSPVGEAFF	TGTGCCAGCAGATCCCCCGTCGGGGAAGCTTTCTTT